Listed here are 27 T cell receptor beta chains from one sample, sequenced in a study of cytomegalovirus exposure and HLA in healthy donors. Sequenced by immunoSEQ multiplex PCR; TCRdb stores in-frame clones only, minus some. The sample has over 110,000 clones, about 88% seen once. What was sequenced was PBMCs. The source is a man in his late teens or twenties in good health and CMV-seropositive.

This chain uses TRBV6-5 with TRBJ2-7; D may be TRBD2 (6 bases). Deletions cut 6 bases from V and 4 bases from J, with 19 bases between. The germline V gene encodes CDR1 MNHEY and CDR2 SVGAGI. The CDR3 loop spans 15 amino acids. CDR3 DNA sequence: TGTGCCAGCAGCCCCCGGAGGGGCCGAAGGTACGAGCAGTACTTC. Translating it yields CASSPRRGRRYEQYF.

The genes are TRBV27 and TRBJ2-7, with 13 nucleotides matching TRBD2. Trimming cost V 6 bases and J 7 bases; bases outside gene matches: 15. CDR1 is MNHEY and CDR2 is SMNVEV in the germline V gene (reference sequence). The CDR3 has 17 amino acids. For the CDR3, the DNA is TGTGCCAGCAGGACCGGGACTAGCGGGGTGTGGGGCTCGGAGCAGTACTTC. Its translation: CASRTGTSGVWGSEQYF.

The V gene is TRBV6-5, the J gene TRBJ1-1, with D possibly TRBD1 on 6 matching bases. Trimming removed 2 bases at V and 1 base at J, with 14 bases between. CDR1 is MNHEY and CDR2 is SVGAGI in the germline V gene. CDR3 size: 16 residues. The CDR3 sequence is CASSYPTGGANTEAFF. The CDR3 DNA sequence: TGTGCCAGCAGTTACCCTACGGGGGGGGCGAACACTGAAGCTTTCTTT.

The V call is TRBV27, the J call TRBJ1-3; TRBD1 matches 8 bases. The CDR3 length is 14 residues. Germline lookup yields CDR1 MNHEY and CDR2 SMNVEV (reference sequence). Trimming at V came to 5 bases and at J to 4 bases, leaving 4 bases not matched to a gene. CDR3 coding DNA: TGTGCCAGCAGTATAGGGACAGGAGGAAACACCATATATTTT. It yields the protein CASSIGTGGNTIYF.

The chain recombines TRBV19 with TRBJ1-5; no firm D call. This CDR3 is built from 15 residues. In germline, CDR1 is LNHDA, CDR2 SQIVND (reference sequence). V dropped 7 bases and J dropped 4 bases, with 17 bases sitting between them. The CDR3: CASTVTSLMNQPQHF. DNA for the CDR3: TGTGCCAGTACCGTGACAAGTCTTATGAATCAGCCCCAGCATTTT.

J is TRBJ1-4 and V is TRBV25-1; TRBD1 is a possible D gene (5 bases). Per the germline V gene, CDR1 is MGHDK and CDR2 is SYGVNS. V was cut by 6 bases and J by 8 bases, with 13 bases left in between. The CDR3 totals 13 residues. For the CDR3, the DNA is TGTGCCAGCAGGCCGCAGGGAAAGGAAAAACTGTTTTTT. Its protein is CASRPQGKEKLFF.

Here the CDR3 DNA reads TGTGCCAGCTCGGCGGGACAGGGCTACGAGCAGTACTTC. It specifies CASSAGQGYEQYF. The V call is TRBV18, the J call TRBJ2-7; TRBD1 matches at 9 bases. The J segment lost 3 bases and the V segment lost 6 bases, leaving 3 bases of the junction unmatched. Germline CDR1 and CDR2: KGHSH and LQKENI. The CDR3 has 13 amino acids.

This chain joins TRBV14 and TRBJ2-5; TRBD1 matches 11 bases. Germline lookup yields CDR1 SGHDN and CDR2 FVKESK. The CDR3 contains 17 residues. The junction had 8 bases not matched to a gene; V was cut back by 0 bases and J by 5 bases. CDR3 loop: CASSQEDRGRLGETQYF. The CDR3 DNA is TGTGCCAGCAGCCAAGAGGACAGGGGGCGTCTTGGGGAGACCCAGTACTTC.

J is TRBJ2-7 and V is TRBV9; perhaps TRBD1 as D (5 bases). V was clipped by 0 bases and J by 2 bases, with 12 bases between them. In germline, CDR1 is SGDLS, CDR2 YYNGEE. This CDR3 has 15 residues. CDR3: CASSVGSEGAYEQYF. CDR3 DNA: TGTGCCAGCAGCGTAGGGAGCGAAGGGGCCTACGAGCAGTACTTC.

This sequence joins TRBV2 and TRBJ2-2; D ambiguous. Trimming pared 9 bases from V and 1 base from J, leaving 12 bases between. CDR3 length: 14 residues. Germline V gene sequence: CDR1 SNHLY, CDR2 FYNNEI. The CDR3 region has the DNA TGTGCCAGTTCACTCCGACAGAACACCGGGGAGCTGTTTTTT. Translated: CASSLRQNTGELFF.

J is TRBJ2-5 and V is TRBV30; 9 nucleotides agree with TRBD1. Unmatched junction bases numbered 9, after V lost 4 bases and J lost 9 bases. The CDR3 has 13 amino acids. Germline V lookup: CDR1 GTSNPN, CDR2 SVGIG (reference sequence). CDR3: CAWTGTGRGAQYF. As DNA, the CDR3 is TGTGCCTGGACAGGGACAGGGAGGGGGGCCCAGTACTTC. The whole variable domain, filled in from reference TRBV30 and TRBJ2-5, reads SQTIHQWPATLVQPVGSPLSLECTVEGTSNPNLYWYRQAAGRGLQLLFYSVGIGQISSEVPQNLSASRPQDRQFILSSKKLLLSDSGFYLCAWTGTGRGAQYFGPGTRLLVL.

This clone has just a few counts. The rearrangement uses TRBV9 and TRBJ2-1, with 11 bases identical to TRBD2. Germline V gene sequence: CDR1 SGDLS, CDR2 YYNGEE. The CDR3 covers 16 residues. The V gene end was trimmed by 0 bases and the J gene end by 7 bases; junction bases not matched to a gene: 6. CDR3: CASSVGLAGGRNEQFF. DNA of the CDR3: TGTGCCAGCAGCGTAGGTCTAGCGGGAGGTCGGAATGAGCAGTTCTTC.

CDR3 region: CASSYQGTSNSNQPQHF. The CDR3 DNA follows: TGTGCCAGCAGCTACCAGGGGACCAGCAATAGCAATCAGCCCCAGCATTTT. The chain joins TRBV5-4 to TRBJ1-5; D might be TRBD1 (6 bases). Per germline, CDR1 SGHNT and CDR2 YYREEE (reference sequence). Trimming took 3 bases from V and 0 from J, leaving 16 bases between them. CDR3 length equals 17 residues.

The CDR3 protein is CASSETLGGGSNQPQHF. CDR3 DNA sequence: TGTGCCAGCAGTGAAACCCTTGGTGGGGGGAGCAATCAGCCCCAGCATTTT. The genes are TRBV6-1 and TRBJ1-5; D possibly corresponds to TRBD1 (5 bases). CDR1 is MNHNS and CDR2 is SASEGT in the germline V gene. V lost 2 bases to trimming and J lost 1 base, with 15 bases between them. This CDR3 contains 17 residues.

The chain is built from TRBV5-1 and TRBJ2-3; perhaps TRBD1 as D (5 bases). Germline V gives CDR1 SGHRS, CDR2 YFSETQ. Trimming stripped 5 bases from V and 6 bases from J, with 22 bases between. The CDR3 totals 16 residues. The CDR3 coding sequence is TGCGCCAGCAGTTCCCAAGGGGTGGGTTCGAAGGATACGCAGTATTTT. It codes for CASSSQGVGSKDTQYF.

The J gene is TRBJ2-7, the V gene TRBV6-5, with TRBD2 identical over 8 bases. V trimming: 10 bases; J trimming: 4 bases; junction bases outside the gene matches: 9. Looked up from germline, CDR1 is MNHEY and CDR2 is SVGAGI. The CDR3 runs 13 residues. The CDR3 is CATMSGSWYEQYF. As DNA, the CDR3 is TGTGCCACCATGAGCGGGAGCTGGTACGAGCAGTACTTC.

The DNA of the CDR3 is TGTGCCAGCAGCCAGGGACAGGGAGGACAGCCCCAGCATTTT. This translates into CASSQGQGGQPQHF. The V gene is TRBV4-2, the J gene TRBJ1-5, with TRBD1 matching over 9 bases. Germline V CDR1 and CDR2: LGHNA, YNFKEQ. The length of the CDR3 is 14 residues. V shed 3 bases and J 7 bases; nucleotides not matched to a gene: 4.

CDR3 protein: CASSPSGSRNNEQFF. The CDR3 DNA reads TGTGCCAGCTCACCAAGCGGGAGCAGGAACAATGAGCAGTTCTTC. V gene TRBV18 combines with J gene TRBJ2-1, with TRBD2 identical over 8 bases. Per germline, CDR1 KGHSH and CDR2 LQKENI. CDR3 length: 15 amino acids. The ends lost 2 bases at V and 5 bases at J; junction bases unmatched: 5.

The CDR3 nucleotides are TGTGCCAGTGCACCGGGACTAGGGAACTACGAGCAGTACTTC. The encoded protein is CASAPGLGNYEQYF. The J gene is TRBJ2-7, the V gene TRBV19, with TRBD2 matching 8 bases. With V trimmed by 8 bases and J by 3 bases, 9 bases remained unmatched. The CDR3 sequence is 14 residues long. Germline lookup yields CDR1 LNHDA and CDR2 SQIVND (reference sequence).

This chain joins TRBV5-6 and TRBJ2-3, with D perhaps TRBD1 (5 bases). Germline V CDR1 and CDR2: SGHDT, YYEEEE. V lost 0 bases and J lost 5, with 10 bases in between. The CDR3 has 14 amino acids. The CDR3 loop reads CASSLGRVLDTQYF. CDR3 nucleotide sequence: TGTGCCAGCAGCTTGGGCAGGGTTTTAGATACGCAGTATTTT.

The chain combines TRBV4-1 with TRBJ1-1; weak D call: TRBD1 (5 bases). With 0 bases removed from V and 1 base from J, the gap between germline ends came to 9 bases. The CDR3 loop spans 15 amino acids. Germline V gene lookup returns CDR1 MGHRA and CDR2 YSYEKL. CDR3 DNA sequence: TGCGCCAGCAGCCAAGATCCAGGGCAGAACACTGAAGCTTTCTTT. It specifies CASSQDPGQNTEAFF.

This clone was picked up one time. The rearrangement uses TRBV2 and TRBJ1-2, with TRBD1 identical over 10 bases. Germline V gene lookup returns CDR1 SNHLY and CDR2 FYNNEI. The V segment lost 8 bases and the J segment 7 bases; nucleotides outside the gene matches: 7. CDR3 length: 13 amino acids. CDR3 in amino acids: CASEDRGSGGYTF. The CDR3 bases are TGTGCCAGCGAGGACAGGGGGTCGGGTGGCTACACCTTC.

The rearrangement uses TRBV7-2 and TRBJ1-2; D is ambiguous. Germline assignment: CDR1 SGHTA and CDR2 FQGNSA. With 6 bases removed from V and 5 bases from J, the gap between germline ends came to 16 bases. The CDR3 loop spans 14 amino acids. The CDR3 sequence: CASRGVGKGYGYTF. The DNA for the CDR3 is TGTGCCAGCAGGGGAGTGGGAAAGGGTTATGGCTACACCTTC.

CDR3 sequence reads: CASSLVRASYEQYF. The DNA for the CDR3 is TGTGCCAGCAGCTTAGTTCGCGCTTCCTACGAGCAGTACTTC. V gene TRBV7-2 combines with J gene TRBJ2-7, with no clear D. The ends were cut back, 1 base at V and 1 base at J, with 8 bases in the middle. This CDR3 spans 14 amino acids. Germline assignment: CDR1 SGHTA and CDR2 FQGNSA.

The rearrangement uses TRBV6-1 and TRBJ2-7, with D hard to call. Trimming took 2 bases from V and 3 from J, leaving 14 bases between them. This CDR3 spans 15 amino acids. From germline, CDR1 is MNHNS and CDR2 SASEGT. DNA of the CDR3: TGTGCCAGCAGTGAACCTGGCAGGCCAAACTACGAGCAGTACTTC. It specifies CASSEPGRPNYEQYF.

The V call is TRBV6-1, the J call TRBJ1-5, with TRBD1 as a possible D gene (5 bases). Trimming left V 4 bases short and J 7 bases short, with 14 bases between. Germline CDR1 MNHNS, CDR2 SASEGT. This CDR3 region has 14 residues. CDR3 DNA sequence: TGTGCCAGCAGTGGGACGGGGGAGCGGCAGCCCCAGCATTTT. Translation: CASSGTGERQPQHF.

This chain connects TRBV13 to TRBJ2-5; unclear D gene. The germline V gene has CDR1 PRHDT and CDR2 FYEKMQ (reference sequence). The CDR3 has 14 amino acids. Trimming removed 5 bases from V and 3 bases from J, with 13 bases in between. CDR3 residues: CASSPISGEETQYF. CDR3 nucleotides: TGTGCCAGCAGCCCGATTTCGGGTGAAGAGACCCAGTACTTC.